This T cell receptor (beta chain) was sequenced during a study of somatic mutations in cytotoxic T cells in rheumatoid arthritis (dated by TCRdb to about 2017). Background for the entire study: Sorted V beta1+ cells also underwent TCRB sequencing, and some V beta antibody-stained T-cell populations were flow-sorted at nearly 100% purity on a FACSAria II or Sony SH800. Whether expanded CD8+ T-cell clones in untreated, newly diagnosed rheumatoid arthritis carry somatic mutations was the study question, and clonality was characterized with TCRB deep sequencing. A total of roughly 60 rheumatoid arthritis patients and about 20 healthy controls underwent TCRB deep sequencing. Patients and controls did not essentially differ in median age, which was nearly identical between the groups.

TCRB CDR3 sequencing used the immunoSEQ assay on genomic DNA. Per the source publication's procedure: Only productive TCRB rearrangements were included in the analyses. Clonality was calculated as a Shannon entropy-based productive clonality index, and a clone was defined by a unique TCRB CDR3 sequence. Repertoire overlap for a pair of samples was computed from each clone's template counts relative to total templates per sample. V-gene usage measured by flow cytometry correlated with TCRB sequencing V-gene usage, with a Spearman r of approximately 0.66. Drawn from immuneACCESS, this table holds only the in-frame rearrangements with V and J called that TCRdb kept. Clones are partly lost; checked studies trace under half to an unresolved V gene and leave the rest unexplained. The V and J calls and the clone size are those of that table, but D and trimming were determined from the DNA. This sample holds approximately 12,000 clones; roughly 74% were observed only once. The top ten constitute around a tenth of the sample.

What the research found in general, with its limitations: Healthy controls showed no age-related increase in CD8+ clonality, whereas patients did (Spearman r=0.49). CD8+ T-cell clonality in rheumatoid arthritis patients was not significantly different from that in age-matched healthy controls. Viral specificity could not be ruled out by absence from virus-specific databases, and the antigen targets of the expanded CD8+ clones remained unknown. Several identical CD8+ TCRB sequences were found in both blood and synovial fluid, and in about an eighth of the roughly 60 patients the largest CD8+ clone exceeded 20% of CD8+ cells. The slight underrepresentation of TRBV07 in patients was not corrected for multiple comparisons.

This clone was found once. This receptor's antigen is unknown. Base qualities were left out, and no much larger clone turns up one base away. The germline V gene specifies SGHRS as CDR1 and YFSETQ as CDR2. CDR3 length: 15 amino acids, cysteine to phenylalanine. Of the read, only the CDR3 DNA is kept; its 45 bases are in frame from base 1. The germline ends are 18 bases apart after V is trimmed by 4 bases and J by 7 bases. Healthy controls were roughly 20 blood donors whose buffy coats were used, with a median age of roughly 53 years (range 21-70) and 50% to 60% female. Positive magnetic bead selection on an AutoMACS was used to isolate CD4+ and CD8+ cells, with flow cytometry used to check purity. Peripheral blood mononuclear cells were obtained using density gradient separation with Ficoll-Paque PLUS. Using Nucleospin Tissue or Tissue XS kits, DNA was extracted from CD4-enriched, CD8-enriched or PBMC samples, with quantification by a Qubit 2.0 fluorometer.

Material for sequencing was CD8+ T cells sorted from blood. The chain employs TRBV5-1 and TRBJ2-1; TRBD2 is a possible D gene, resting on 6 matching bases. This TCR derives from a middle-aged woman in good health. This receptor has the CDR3 CASSQIGEGRNEQFF. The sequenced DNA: TGCGCCAGCAGCCAGATAGGAGAGGGGAGGAATGAGCAGTTCTTC.